This T cell receptor (beta chain) originates from a study of Ad26.COV2.S vaccination and SARS-CoV-2 variants. This CDR3 comprises 16 residues. Germline values: CDR1 MNHEY, CDR2 SMNVEV (reference sequence). Trimming took 1 base from V and 4 from J, leaving 16 bases between them. Noted treatment: roughly 18 received Ad26.COV2.S at low or high dose, single or two shots; about 5 received placebo; per-sample allocation not given. Specimen acquisition occurred on day 63 following the initial vaccine or placebo injection. TCRdb's table, derived via immunoSEQ multiplex PCR, lists solely in-frame clones and lacks some. The table lists fewer than 900,000 clones, about 89% of them singletons.

The genes are TRBV27 and TRBJ2-5, with D hard to call. This clonotype was sampled from a person aged 18-60 years who received the Ad26.COV2.S COVID-19 vaccine or a placebo. The material was peripheral blood, obtained in a trial of Ad26.COV2.S vaccine versus placebo. The CDR3 protein is CASSLWAGLEGETQYF. The CDR3 nucleotides are TGTGCCAGCAGTTTATGGGCAGGCCTGGAAGGAGAGACCCAGTACTTC.